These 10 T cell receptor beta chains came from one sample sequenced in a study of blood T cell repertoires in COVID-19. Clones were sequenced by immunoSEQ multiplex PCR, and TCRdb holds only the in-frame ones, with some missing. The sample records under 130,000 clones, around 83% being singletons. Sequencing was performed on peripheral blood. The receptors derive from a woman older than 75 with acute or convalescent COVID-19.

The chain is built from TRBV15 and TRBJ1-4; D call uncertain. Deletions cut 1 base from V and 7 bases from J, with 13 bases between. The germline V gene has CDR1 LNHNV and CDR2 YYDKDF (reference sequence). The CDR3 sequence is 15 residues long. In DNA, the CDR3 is TGTGCCACCAGCAGAGTCAGGTTTGAGGGTGAAAAACTGTTTTTT. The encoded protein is CATSRVRFEGEKLFF.

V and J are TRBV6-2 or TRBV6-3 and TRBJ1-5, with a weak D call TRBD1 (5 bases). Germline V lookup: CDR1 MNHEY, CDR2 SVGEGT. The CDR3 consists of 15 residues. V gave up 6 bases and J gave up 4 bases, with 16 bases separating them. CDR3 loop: CASSQSQGRNQPQHF. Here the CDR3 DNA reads TGTGCCAGCAGCCAGTCTCAGGGTAGGAATCAGCCCCAGCATTTT.

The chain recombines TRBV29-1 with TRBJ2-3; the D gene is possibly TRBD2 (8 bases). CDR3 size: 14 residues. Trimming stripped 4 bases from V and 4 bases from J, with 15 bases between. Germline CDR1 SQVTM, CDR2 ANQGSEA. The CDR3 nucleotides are TGCAGCGTTGCGGATAGCGGGACAGCAGATACGCAGTATTTT. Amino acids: CSVADSGTADTQYF.

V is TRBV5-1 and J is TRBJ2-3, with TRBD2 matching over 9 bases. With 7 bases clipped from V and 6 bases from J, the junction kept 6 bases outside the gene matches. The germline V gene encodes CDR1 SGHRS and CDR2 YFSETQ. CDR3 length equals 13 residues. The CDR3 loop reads CASSREGPDTQYF. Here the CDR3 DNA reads TGCGCCAGCTCGCGGGAGGGCCCTGATACGCAGTATTTT.

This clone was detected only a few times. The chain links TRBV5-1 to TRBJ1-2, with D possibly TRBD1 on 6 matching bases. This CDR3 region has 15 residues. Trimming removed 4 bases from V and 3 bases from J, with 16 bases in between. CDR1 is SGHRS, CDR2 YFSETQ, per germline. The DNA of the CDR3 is TGCGCCAGCAGCCCAAGGACAGACGGAGACTATGGCTACACCTTC. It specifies CASSPRTDGDYGYTF.

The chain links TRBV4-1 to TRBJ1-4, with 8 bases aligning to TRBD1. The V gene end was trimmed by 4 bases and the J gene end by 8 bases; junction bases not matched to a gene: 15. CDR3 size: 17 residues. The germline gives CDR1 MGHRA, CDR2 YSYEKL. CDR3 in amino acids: CASSRGQGLGVREKLFF. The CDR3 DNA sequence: TGCGCCAGCAGCCGAGGACAGGGTCTAGGAGTTAGAGAAAAACTGTTTTTT.

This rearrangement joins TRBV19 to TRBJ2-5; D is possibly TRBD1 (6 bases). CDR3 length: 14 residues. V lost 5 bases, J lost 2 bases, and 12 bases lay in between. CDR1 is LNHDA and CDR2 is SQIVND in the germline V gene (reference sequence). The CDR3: CASSHSGDQETQYF. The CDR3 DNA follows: TGTGCCAGTAGTCATTCAGGGGATCAAGAGACCCAGTACTTC.

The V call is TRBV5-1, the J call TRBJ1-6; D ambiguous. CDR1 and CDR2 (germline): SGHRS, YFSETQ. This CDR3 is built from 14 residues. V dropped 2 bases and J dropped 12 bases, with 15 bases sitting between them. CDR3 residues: CASSFTGFVEPLHF. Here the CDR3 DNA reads TGCGCCAGCAGCTTTACCGGGTTCGTGGAACCCCTCCACTTT.

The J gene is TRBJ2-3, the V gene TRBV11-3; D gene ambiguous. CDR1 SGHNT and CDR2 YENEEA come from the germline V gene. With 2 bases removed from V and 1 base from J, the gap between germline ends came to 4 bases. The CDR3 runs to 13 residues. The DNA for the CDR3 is TGTGCCAGCAGCTTACAGGGCACAGATACGCAGTATTTT. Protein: CASSLQGTDTQYF.

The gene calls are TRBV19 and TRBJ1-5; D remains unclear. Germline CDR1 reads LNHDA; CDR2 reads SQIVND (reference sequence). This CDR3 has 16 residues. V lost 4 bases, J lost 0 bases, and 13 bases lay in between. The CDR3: CASSTRARVSNQPQHF. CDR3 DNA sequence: TGTGCCAGTAGTACCCGGGCGCGGGTTAGCAATCAGCCCCAGCATTTT. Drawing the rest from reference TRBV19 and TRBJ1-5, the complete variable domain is DGGITQSPKYLFRKEGQNVTLSCEQNLNHDAMYWYRQDPGQGLRLIYYSQIVNDFQKGDIAEGYSVSREKKESFPLTVTSAQKNPTAFYLCASSTRARVSNQPQHFGDGTRLSIL.